Here is one TCR beta chain with its context. In the authors' workflow: Amplification from reference gene primers served as the basis for estimated nucleated cell counts. Generated by immunoSEQ multiplex PCR, the TCRdb table keeps only in-frame clones and is missing some. Clonal size and the V and J genes are those of that table, whereas D and trimming came from the DNA. The table lists roughly 250,000 clones, 65% to 85% of them singletons. The CDR3 covers 13 residues. Germline assignment: CDR1 SGDLS and CDR2 YYNGEE. Trimming pared 5 bases from V and 6 bases from J, leaving 15 bases between. This sample stems from a study of blood T cell repertoires in COVID-19. Study as a whole: Collection of acute and convalescent COVID-19 samples took place in the United States, Italy and Spain. PBMCs, B-cell-depleted T cells, or T cells were the source of the cDNA or gDNA that made up the material.

Input material: peripheral blood. The chain links TRBV9 to TRBJ2-7; possibly TRBD2 for D (5 bases). The clonotype originates from a person between 65 and 79 years old with COVID-19, enrolled during active disease. The CDR3 DNA reads TGTGCCAGCAGTCGGACTCCAAACGGCGAGCAGTACTTC. Amino acids: CASSRTPNGEQYF.